These 14 T cell receptor beta chains were all obtained from the same sample, sequenced in a study of T cells in localized non-small cell lung cancer. Clones were sequenced by immunoSEQ multiplex PCR, and TCRdb holds only the in-frame ones, with some missing. This sample has roughly 67,000 clones; 70% to 90% occur once, and the top ten carry approximately 15%. Material: peripheral blood, obtained before any cancer treatment. These receptor sequences come from a female donor over 55 with stage I lung adenocarcinoma.

The chain combines TRBV5-1 with TRBJ2-5; D might be TRBD2 (5 bases). Germline V CDR1 and CDR2: SGHRS, YFSETQ. Trimming pared 10 bases from V and 5 bases from J, leaving 15 bases between. CDR3 length: 12 residues. The CDR3 DNA reads as TGCGCCTCCGGATCCCGAGGGGAGACCCAGTACTTC. Translating it yields CASGSRGETQYF.

The V gene is TRBV19, the J gene TRBJ1-1, with 8 nucleotides matching TRBD1. Germline V gives CDR1 LNHDA, CDR2 SQIVND (reference sequence). Trimming cost V 10 bases and J 6 bases; bases outside gene matches: 13. The CDR3 consists of 14 residues. As DNA, the CDR3 is TGTGCCACCGCAGGGGGCGCGAAGTCTTCTGAAGCTTTCTTT. Translating gives CATAGGAKSSEAFF.

The rearrangement links TRBV5-1 to TRBJ1-2; 7 bases fit TRBD1. V lost 6 bases and J lost 2; bases outside the gene matches: 10. Germline CDR1 reads SGHRS; CDR2 reads YFSETQ. CDR3 length equals 15 residues. CDR3: CASTNLDRSNYGYTF. The CDR3 DNA follows: TGCGCCAGCACTAACCTGGACAGGAGCAACTATGGCTACACCTTC.

V and J are TRBV11-3 and TRBJ2-3; TRBD1 matches at 8 bases. The ends lost 3 bases at V and 3 bases at J; junction bases unmatched: 5. Germline V gives CDR1 SGHNT, CDR2 YENEEA. The CDR3 covers 15 residues. This CDR3 reads CASSFRQGSTDTQYF. CDR3 bases: TGTGCCAGCAGCTTTCGACAGGGGTCGACAGATACGCAGTATTTT.

V gene TRBV2 combines with J gene TRBJ2-2; tentative D call: TRBD1 (6 bases). Trimming removed 5 bases from V and 6 bases from J, with 16 bases in between. The CDR3 is made up of 15 amino acids. The germline V gene has CDR1 SNHLY and CDR2 FYNNEI. Here the CDR3 reads CASSLTGKVAGELFF. The CDR3 nucleotides are TGTGCCAGCAGTCTAACAGGGAAGGTGGCCGGGGAGCTGTTTTTT. Using reference TRBV2 and TRBJ2-2 for the parts outside the CDR3, the full variable domain is EPEVTQTPSHQVTQMGQEVILRCVPISNHLYFYWYRQILGQKVEFLVSFYNNEISEKSEIFDDQFSVERPDGSNFTLKIRSTKLEDSAMYFCASSLTGKVAGELFFGEGSRLTVL.

The genes are TRBV19 and TRBJ1-1; D ambiguous. Per the germline V gene, CDR1 is LNHDA and CDR2 is SQIVND (reference sequence). V gave up 6 bases and J gave up 0 bases, with 11 bases separating them. This CDR3 contains 14 residues. This CDR3 is CASSLSLMNTEAFF. The CDR3 region has the DNA TGTGCCAGTAGCCTCAGCCTTATGAACACTGAAGCTTTCTTT.

This clone occurred a few times. This chain joins TRBV30 and TRBJ1-1; 7 bases are a match to TRBD1. Trimming took 1 base from V and 8 from J; bases not matched to a gene: 1. Germline-derived CDR1 and CDR2 are GTSNPN and SVGIG (reference sequence). The CDR3 covers 11 residues. The CDR3 region is CAWSDRGEAFF. In nucleotides, the CDR3 is TGTGCCTGGAGTGACAGGGGCGAAGCTTTCTTT.

The rearrangement joins TRBV11-3 to TRBJ1-2; no clear D. The germline V gene has CDR1 SGHNT and CDR2 YENEEA. V was shortened by 0 bases and J by 5 bases, with 7 bases between the two germline ends. The CDR3 is 13 residues long. The CDR3: CASSLESVYGYTF. The CDR3, as DNA: TGTGCCAGCAGCTTAGAGTCAGTTTATGGCTACACCTTC.

The chain employs TRBV11-3 and TRBJ1-4, with D hard to call. Trimming cost V 4 bases and J 2 bases, with 8 bases left between them. CDR1 and CDR2 from the germline V gene are SGHNT and YENEEA. This CDR3 spans 14 amino acids. The CDR3 is CASSSYWTNEKLFF. The CDR3 nucleotides are TGTGCCAGCAGCTCCTACTGGACTAATGAAAAACTGTTTTTT. The variable domain in full, completed from reference TRBV11-3 and TRBJ1-4, reads EAGVVQSPRYKIIEKKQPVAFWCNPISGHNTLYWYLQNLGQGPELLIRYENEEAVDDSQLPKDRFSAERLKGVDSTLKIQPAELGDSAVYLCASSSYWTNEKLFFGSGTQLSVL.

This chain links TRBV5-4 with TRBJ1-2; D possibly corresponds to TRBD1 (6 bases). Germline-derived CDR1 and CDR2 are SGHNT and YYREEE (reference sequence). Trimming left V 4 bases short and J 4 bases short, with 17 bases between. The CDR3 contains 15 residues. The chain's CDR3 is CASSELTRGSYGYTF. DNA of the CDR3: TGTGCCAGCAGCGAGCTGACAAGGGGGTCCTATGGCTACACCTTC.

Many counts were recorded for this clone. The rearrangement joins TRBV5-1 to TRBJ1-2; 11 nucleotides match TRBD1. There are 15 residues in the CDR3. V lost 4 bases, J lost 6 bases, and 8 bases stayed unmatched. CDR1 and CDR2 from the germline V gene are SGHRS and YFSETQ. CDR3 DNA sequence: TGCGCCAGCAGCGTTACCGGGGACAGGGGGGATGGCTACACCTTC. As protein: CASSVTGDRGDGYTF. Variable domain in full (rest from reference TRBV5-1 and TRBJ1-2): KAGVTQTPRYLIKTRGQQVTLSCSPISGHRSVSWYQQTPGQGLQFLFEYFSETQRNKGNFPGRFSGRQFSNSRSEMNVSTLELGDSALYLCASSVTGDRGDGYTFGSGTRLTVV.

The chain links TRBV11-2 to TRBJ2-7; D is perhaps TRBD2 (6 bases). Trimming cost V 3 bases and J 6 bases, with 12 bases left between them. Germline V gene sequence: CDR1 SGHAT, CDR2 FQNNGV. This CDR3 region has 13 residues. The CDR3 protein is CASSLGSGVEQYF. In DNA, the CDR3 is TGTGCCAGCAGCTTGGGGTCGGGGGTCGAGCAGTACTTC.

V usage is TRBV5-5 and J usage is TRBJ1-2, with 8 positions matching TRBD1. The V and J ends lost 3 bases and 4 bases, in that order; junction bases with no gene match: 2. This CDR3 comprises 13 residues. Germline-derived CDR1 and CDR2 are SGHKS and YYEKEE (reference sequence). The CDR3 DNA reads as TGTGCCAGCAGCTCAGGGGGCGGCTATGGCTACACCTTC. It specifies CASSSGGGYGYTF.

V usage is TRBV19 and J usage is TRBJ1-1; 9 bases match TRBD1. Germline values: CDR1 LNHDA, CDR2 SQIVND (reference sequence). V was clipped by 10 bases and J by 11 bases; unmatched bases: 17. CDR3 size: 14 residues. CDR3 bases: TGTGCCACCTCGGACAGGGGCCGACCTTTTATGGCTTTCTTT. Amino acid sequence: CATSDRGRPFMAFF.